The 5 T cell receptor beta chains reported below all come from one sample, sequenced in a study of blood T cell repertoires in COVID-19. Sequencing was performed with immunoSEQ multiplex PCR; in TCRdb, only in-frame clones are kept and a portion is missing. The sample consists of 170,000 or so clones, roughly 87% of them appearing once. The sample consisted of peripheral blood. These TCRs come from a woman in her seventies with COVID-19, enrolled during active disease.

The CDR3 here is CASRATHDLYNEQFF. In nucleotides, the CDR3 is TGTGCCAGCAGAGCGACCCACGACCTATACAATGAGCAGTTCTTC. The chain links TRBV2 to TRBJ2-1; D not resolved. This CDR3 has 15 amino acids. Trimming cost V 6 bases and J 4 bases, with 16 bases left between them. From germline, CDR1 is SNHLY and CDR2 FYNNEI. Full variable domain (remainder filled in from reference TRBV2 and TRBJ2-1): EPEVTQTPSHQVTQMGQEVILRCVPISNHLYFYWYRQILGQKVEFLVSFYNNEISEKSEIFDDQFSVERPDGSNFTLKIRSTKLEDSAMYFCASRATHDLYNEQFFGPGTRLTVL.

The table lists this clone with a few counts. CDR3 coding DNA: TGTGCCAGCACCAACCCCAGGGGGCGGCTAGCGGGAGGAGATCGCGAGCAGTACTTC. It is translated as CASTNPRGRLAGGDREQYF. The chain employs TRBV7-9 and TRBJ2-7; the match to TRBD2 covers 11 bases. CDR1 is SEHNR and CDR2 is FQNEAQ in the germline V gene (reference sequence). The V and J ends lost 7 bases and 6 bases, in that order; junction bases with no gene match: 23. This CDR3 contains 19 residues.

The gene calls are TRBV7-8 and TRBJ2-1, with 12 bases fitting TRBD2. The ends lost 1 base at V and 8 bases at J; junction bases unmatched: 15. This CDR3 is 19 amino acids long. From germline, CDR1 is SGHVS and CDR2 FQNEAQ. The CDR3 DNA follows: TGTGCCAGCAGCTTAGTCTCTAGCGGGAGGGCCGGAGGGCCCCATGAGCAGTTCTTC. Translated: CASSLVSSGRAGGPHEQFF.

The gene calls are TRBV10-3 and TRBJ1-1; D call uncertain. Trimming left V 6 bases short and J 3 bases short, with 5 bases between. Germline V gives CDR1 ENHRY, CDR2 SYGVKD. The CDR3 has 11 residues. The CDR3 spells CAIRRDTEAFF. The CDR3 coding sequence is TGTGCCATCAGGAGGGACACTGAAGCTTTCTTT.

The V call is TRBV6-6, the J call TRBJ1-5; 7 nucleotides align to TRBD1. Germline lookup yields CDR1 MNHNY and CDR2 SVGAGI (reference sequence). V trimming: 0 bases; J trimming: 5 bases; junction bases outside the gene matches: 1. CDR3 length equals 14 residues. The CDR3 reads CASSYSTGDQPQHF. The CDR3 DNA reads TGTGCCAGCAGTTACTCAACAGGGGATCAGCCCCAGCATTTT.